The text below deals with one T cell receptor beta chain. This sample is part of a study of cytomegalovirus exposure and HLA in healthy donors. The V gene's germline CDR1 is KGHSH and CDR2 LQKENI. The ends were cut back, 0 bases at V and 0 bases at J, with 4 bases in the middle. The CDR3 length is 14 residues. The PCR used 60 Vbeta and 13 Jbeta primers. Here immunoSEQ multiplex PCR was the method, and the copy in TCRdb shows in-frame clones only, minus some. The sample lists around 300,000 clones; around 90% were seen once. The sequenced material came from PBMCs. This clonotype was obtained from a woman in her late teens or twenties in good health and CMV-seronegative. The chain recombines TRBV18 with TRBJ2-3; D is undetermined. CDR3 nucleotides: TGTGCCAGCTCACCACCTAGAAGCACAGATACGCAGTATTTT. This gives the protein CASSPPRSTDTQYF.